A single sample gave rise to the 3 T cell receptor beta chains below, sequenced in a study of T cell repertoires in cytomegalovirus infection. TCRdb processed the reads anew with MiXCR; each CDR3 protein has one entry. Of approximately 990,000 distinct CDR3 sequences in the sample, around 32% were seen once. These receptors have no known antigen. This sample comprised cultured CD8+ T cells from PBMCs, obtained from culture after CMV antigen stimulation. These TCRs come from a human donor in good health (CMV status not recorded). Some clones in this sample may be carry-over from other donors' samples.

This sequence joins TRBV9 and TRBJ2-1; 7 bases align to TRBD2. This CDR3 comprises 15 residues. With 6 bases clipped from V and 2 bases from J, the junction kept 8 bases outside the gene matches. Germline V gene lookup returns CDR1 SGDLS and CDR2 YYNGEE. The CDR3 region has the DNA TGTGCCAGCACCGCGGGGGACGGTGCCTACAATGAGCAGTTCTTC. This translates into CASTAGDGAYNEQFF.

The sample holds a few counts of this clonotype. The gene calls are TRBV7-9 and TRBJ2-1; the D is unclear. The CDR3 is 11 amino acids. V shed 7 bases and J shed 8 bases, with 9 bases lying between them. Germline-derived CDR1 and CDR2 are SEHNR and FQNEAQ (reference sequence). Here the CDR3 reads CASISVYEQFF. CDR3 nucleotide sequence: TGTGCCAGCATATCAGTGTATGAGCAGTTCTTC.

This clonotype was found a few times. The chain employs TRBV7-9 and TRBJ1-6; D perhaps matches TRBD1 (5 bases). Germline CDR1 reads SEHNR; CDR2 reads FQNEAQ (reference sequence). This CDR3 region has 15 residues. Trimming took 7 bases from V and 0 from J, leaving 10 bases between them. The CDR3 coding sequence is TGTGCCAGCAATCAGGGAAGCTCCTATAATTCACCCCTCCACTTT. Its translation is CASNQGSSYNSPLHF.